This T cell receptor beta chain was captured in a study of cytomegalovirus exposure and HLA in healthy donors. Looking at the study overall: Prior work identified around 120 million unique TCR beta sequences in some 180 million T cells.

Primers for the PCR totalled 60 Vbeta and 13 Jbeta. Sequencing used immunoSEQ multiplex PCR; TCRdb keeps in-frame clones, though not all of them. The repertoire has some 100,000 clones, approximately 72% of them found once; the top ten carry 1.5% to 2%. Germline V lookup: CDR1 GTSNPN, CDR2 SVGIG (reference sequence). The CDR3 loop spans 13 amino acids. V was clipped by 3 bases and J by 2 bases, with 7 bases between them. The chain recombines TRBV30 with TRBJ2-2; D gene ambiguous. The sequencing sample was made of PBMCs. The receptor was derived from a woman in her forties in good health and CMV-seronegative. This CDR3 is CAWSDTNTGELFF. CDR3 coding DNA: TGTGCCTGGAGCGACACTAACACCGGGGAGCTGTTTTTT.